Below are 21 T cell receptor beta chains sequenced from a single sample in a study of T cell repertoires in aging, cancer and after chemotherapy. Rearranged V-D-J TRB sequences were amplified with a mixed TRB-A/B primer pool. TCRdb processed the multiplex PCR reads anew with MiXCR; each CDR3 protein has one entry. Of over a thousand distinct CDR3 sequences detected, approximately 23% appear once; the ten largest clones hold about 19%. Amplification of TCR beta used genomic DNA extracted from peripheral blood. What was sequenced was blood. These receptors were taken from a human donor with a solid tumor.

In its sample, this clonotype is medium-sized. The V gene is TRBV20-1, the J gene TRBJ2-3, with TRBD1 matching over 10 bases. The CDR3 sequence is 14 residues long. Trimming at V came to 7 bases and at J to 6 bases, leaving 10 bases not matched to a gene. Per the germline V gene, CDR1 is DFQATT and CDR2 is SNEGSKA (reference sequence). The CDR3, as DNA: TGCAGTGTCCACCGGGACAGGGGTTCTGATACGCAGTATTTT. It is translated as CSVHRDRGSDTQYF.

This clonotype appeared a few times. The chain has TRBV7-2 and TRBJ1-1; TRBD1 aligns across 7 bases. This CDR3 has 14 amino acids. V dropped 5 bases and J dropped 5; count of bases not matched to a gene: 8. Germline loops: CDR1 SGHTA, CDR2 FQGNSA. The CDR3 loop is CASSVRQGGTEAFF. The CDR3 region has the DNA TGTGCCAGCAGCGTTAGACAGGGTGGGACTGAAGCTTTCTTT.

The V call is TRBV13, the J call TRBJ2-6; the D is unclear. V was clipped by 1 base and J by 4 bases, with 8 bases between them. The CDR3 runs to 15 residues. CDR1 and CDR2 from the germline V gene are PRHDT and FYEKMQ (reference sequence). CDR3 bases: TGTGCCAGCAGCTTAGAACATACCGGGGCCAACGTCCTGACTTTC. It encodes CASSLEHTGANVLTF.

By frequency in the sample, this clonotype is large. The chain combines TRBV6-5 with TRBJ2-3, with 9 nucleotides matching TRBD2. The germline V gene has CDR1 MNHEY and CDR2 SVGAGI. V trimming: 1 base; J trimming: 5 bases; junction bases outside the gene matches: 10. The CDR3 consists of 17 residues. The CDR3 DNA reads TGTGCCAGCAGTTACTTCGCGGGGGGGCTCGGTGGAGATACGCAGTATTTT. Translating gives CASSYFAGGLGGDTQYF.

This clonotype is medium-sized by share. This chain joins TRBV11-2 and TRBJ2-7; TRBD1 might be the D (6 bases). In germline, CDR1 is SGHAT, CDR2 FQNNGV. The CDR3 extends over 14 amino acids. V lost 5 bases, J lost 0 bases, and 11 bases lay in between. CDR3 residues: CASSLTDSSYEQYF. The DNA of the CDR3 is TGTGCCAGCAGCCTAACGGACAGCTCCTACGAGCAGTACTTC.

This clonotype is labeled as large. The genes are TRBV27 and TRBJ2-1; 13 positions match TRBD2. The CDR3 has 16 amino acids. V was clipped by 5 bases and J by 5 bases; unmatched bases: 6. Germline V gene data show CDR1 as MNHEY and CDR2 as SMNVEV (reference sequence). CDR3 region: CASSTSGTSGNNEQFF. In DNA form, the CDR3 reads TGTGCCAGCAGTACTTCTGGGACTAGCGGGAACAATGAGCAGTTCTTC.

This clonotype is large by share. The rearrangement links TRBV7-9 to TRBJ2-5; maybe TRBD1 (6 bases). The ends were cut back, 1 base at V and 1 base at J, with 7 bases in the middle. Germline lookup yields CDR1 SEHNR and CDR2 FQNEAQ (reference sequence). The CDR3 covers 14 residues. DNA for the CDR3: TGTGCCAGCAGCTTAGTGGGGGCCCAAGAGACCCAGTACTTC. Translated, it gives CASSLVGAQETQYF.

This clonotype counts as large. CDR3 in DNA: TGTGCCAGCTGGATCAGAGAAAAACTGTTTTTT. It codes for CASWIREKLFF. The chain combines TRBV6-6 with TRBJ1-4; D is uncertain. Per the germline V gene, CDR1 is MNHNY and CDR2 is SVGAGI (reference sequence). With 8 bases removed from V and 8 bases from J, the gap between germline ends came to 9 bases. This CDR3 region has 11 residues.

In its sample, this clonotype is medium-sized. V usage is TRBV6-1 and J usage is TRBJ2-4; no clear D. Germline loops: CDR1 MNHNS, CDR2 SASEGT. Trimming cost V 2 bases and J 0 bases, with 14 bases left between them. This CDR3 spans 17 amino acids. The DNA of the CDR3 is TGTGCCAGCAGTGAAATCCTTGGAGTTGCAGCCAAAAACATTCAGTACTTC. Amino acid sequence: CASSEILGVAAKNIQYF.

The V call is TRBV27, the J call TRBJ1-5, with 7 bases fitting TRBD1. Trimming removed 6 bases from V and 7 bases from J; junction bases left unmatched: 12. Germline CDR1 reads MNHEY; CDR2 reads SMNVEV (reference sequence). This CDR3 comprises 15 residues. In nucleotides, the CDR3 is TGTGCCAGCAGCCGTGACAGGGACACCGGGCAGCCCCAGCATTTT. Translating it yields CASSRDRDTGQPQHF.

By share, this clonotype counts as large (0.1 to 1%). J is TRBJ2-3 and V is TRBV6-1; tentatively, D is TRBD2 (6 bases). The CDR3 has 14 residues. V lost 7 bases to trimming and J lost 10 bases, with 21 bases between them. CDR1 and CDR2 (germline): MNHNS, SASEGT. The CDR3 coding sequence is TGTGCCAGCAAGGGAGGAGAGACTAGATTATCGCAGTATTTT. Translated, it gives CASKGGETRLSQYF.

This clonotype rates as large (0.1 to 1%). Written as DNA, the CDR3 is TGTGCCAGCAGCTCATGGACAGGTAGAGAGACCCAGTACTTC. It codes for CASSSWTGRETQYF. The chain recombines TRBV13 with TRBJ2-5, with 7 bases that match TRBD1. CDR3 size: 14 residues. Germline loops: CDR1 PRHDT, CDR2 FYEKMQ (reference sequence). V shed 4 bases and J 4 bases; nucleotides not matched to a gene: 6.

J is TRBJ1-5 and V is TRBV25-1; perhaps TRBD1 as D (6 bases). From germline, CDR1 is MGHDK and CDR2 SYGVNS. Trimming left V 3 bases short and J 5 bases short, with 11 bases between. The CDR3 contains 14 residues. CDR3 sequence reads: CASSDRGGHQPQHF. Written as DNA, the CDR3 is TGTGCCAGCAGTGACAGGGGCGGGCATCAGCCCCAGCATTTT.

In its sample, this clonotype is medium-sized. This CDR3 is CASSFKTGGSYEQYF. As DNA, the CDR3 is TGTGCCAGCAGCTTCAAAACAGGGGGCTCCTACGAGCAGTACTTC. The chain carries TRBV7-2 and TRBJ2-7; 8 nucleotides agree with TRBD1. The CDR3 consists of 15 residues. V lost 3 bases, J lost 0 bases, and 4 bases stayed unmatched. Germline V CDR1 and CDR2: SGHTA, FQGNSA.

The V call is TRBV20-1, the J call TRBJ2-7; 7 bases agree with TRBD1. The germline V gene encodes CDR1 DFQATT and CDR2 SNEGSKA (reference sequence). With 5 bases clipped from V and 5 bases from J, the junction kept 9 bases outside the gene matches. The CDR3 sequence is 13 residues long. The CDR3: CSAGPTGSHEQYF. CDR3 sequence (DNA): TGCAGTGCTGGCCCGACAGGGTCCCACGAGCAGTACTTC.

The rearrangement links TRBV29-1 to TRBJ2-3; 14 bases are a match to TRBD2. This CDR3 is 15 amino acids long. The V gene end was trimmed by 2 bases and the J gene end by 5 bases; junction bases not matched to a gene: 3. Germline loops: CDR1 SQVTM, CDR2 ANQGSEA. CDR3 sequence: CSVESGLAGVDTQYF. The CDR3 DNA follows: TGCAGCGTTGAATCGGGACTAGCGGGAGTAGATACGCAGTATTTT.

This clonotype is deemed medium-sized. The chain employs TRBV30 and TRBJ2-7, with 7 bases that match TRBD1. CDR1 is GTSNPN, CDR2 SVGIG, per germline (reference sequence). The V segment lost 2 bases and the J segment 4 bases; nucleotides outside the gene matches: 5. The CDR3 has 13 amino acids. CDR3 in DNA: TGTGCCTGGAGTTACAGGGGCGGGTACGAGCAGTACTTC. It translates to CAWSYRGGYEQYF.

The chain couples TRBV20-1 to TRBJ2-7; no reliable D call. Per germline, CDR1 DFQATT and CDR2 SNEGSKA (reference sequence). The CDR3 extends over 14 amino acids. Trimming pared 0 bases from V and 3 bases from J, leaving 12 bases between. CDR3 in amino acids: CSARDPGDRYEQYF. In DNA form, the CDR3 reads TGCAGTGCTAGAGATCCCGGAGACCGCTACGAGCAGTACTTC.

The chain carries TRBV20-1 and TRBJ2-7; perhaps TRBD1 as D (6 bases). From germline, CDR1 is DFQATT and CDR2 SNEGSKA (reference sequence). The CDR3 is 13 residues long. The V end lost 6 bases, the J end lost 0 bases, and 12 bases lay between the germline ends. CDR3 in DNA: TGCAGTGCCCCGACAGGATTCTCCTACGAGCAGTACTTC. Its translation is CSAPTGFSYEQYF.

The chain uses TRBV6-5 and TRBJ2-7, with 9 bases that match TRBD2. The trim removed 1 base at V and 7 bases at J, leaving 8 bases unmatched. The length of the CDR3 is 15 residues. In germline, CDR1 is MNHEY, CDR2 SVGAGI. The CDR3 reads CASSYFAGGLDEQYF. CDR3 nucleotides: TGTGCCAGCAGTTACTTCGCGGGGGGGCTCGATGAGCAGTACTTC.

A few counts support this clonotype. This rearrangement joins TRBV5-1 to TRBJ2-1, with TRBD2 matching 10 bases. Germline V gene data show CDR1 as SGHRS and CDR2 as YFSETQ. The CDR3 length is 15 residues. Losses at the gene ends were 6 bases for V and 7 bases for J; bases not matched to a gene: 10. CDR3 loop: CASTDLAGVGNEQFF. CDR3 sequence (DNA): TGCGCCAGCACCGACCTAGCGGGAGTCGGGAATGAGCAGTTCTTC.